This T cell receptor (beta chain) came from a study of blood T cell repertoires in COVID-19 (dated by TCRdb to the early 2020s). In the study overall: Collaborator samples came from the United States, Italy and Spain and covered acute and convalescent phases of COVID-19. The material from the prospective study consisted of cDNA or gDNA derived from T cells, B-cell-depleted T cells, or PBMCs. The samples were drawn from two sources: the first 160 participants of the ongoing ImmuneRACE study, and 1,254 subjects contributed by 6 global collaborators. Nearly every sample came with metadata listing a de-identified subject ID, COVID-19 status, age in years and sex. The repertoires were released in a freely available public database meant as a resource for research on the immune response to SARS-CoV-2. Subjects who had been exposed to COVID-19, were actively infected with it, or had recovered from it provided the deeply sampled blood TCRbeta repertoires that made up the dataset. HLA class I and class II types, where available, came from metadata supplied by the sample provider rather than from assay-based typing.

The V and J ends are trimmed by 0 bases and 10 bases, leaving 15 bases between them. For CDR1 and CDR2, the germline V gene (reference sequence) lists GTSNPN and SVGIG. Reading from cysteine to phenylalanine, the CDR3 counts 13 amino acids. CDR3 DNA is the only sequence kept; it has 39 bases, read in frame from the first base. Results the study describes overall, beyond this receptor: How much clinical and demographic metadata was included differed by source and by participant, and the metadata was provided uncurated.

Participants in the prospective study were aged about 18 to 100 years, lived in 20 to 30 United States geographic areas, and enrolled through a virtual design. In the prospective study, participants were assigned to cohorts based on the clinical history participants reported in a screening survey and a study questionnaire. For ImmuneRACE Cohort 3, a participant was defined as recovered based on two consecutive negative NP/OP PCR tests, clearance by a healthcare professional, or resolution of symptoms. Each participant in the prospective study had whole blood, serum and a nasopharyngeal or oropharyngeal swab collected by mobile phlebotomists. Additional blood draws and questionnaires over an approximately two-month period could optionally be provided by prospective study participants. Before DNA extraction, blood samples from the prospective study were shipped at room temperature or frozen. TCRbeta CDR3 regions were amplified from genomic DNA by means of the immunoSEQ Assay, a bias-controlled multiplex PCR. Per the source publication's procedure: Nucleated cell counts per sample were estimated from amplification of reference gene primers within the assay. To quantify the absolute abundance of each unique TCRbeta CDR3 rearrangement, sequence reads were collapsed and filtered. For each sample, productive Simpson clonality was calculated by taking the square root of Simpson's diversity index across productive rearrangements. The immuneACCESS repertoire file appears here via TCRdb, limited to in-frame rearrangements. These files lack a portion of the clones; in checked studies, under half of the deficit traces to unresolved V genes, and the cause of the others is not known. V and J calls and clone size are copied from that table; D and trimming were computed from the DNA. The sample table records over 120,000 clones; approximately 79% of these occur just once. In total, the top ten clones hold about 3.2% of the sample.

On this clone: It lacks a known antigen. Base-call qualities are not available, and no considerably larger clone is one nucleotide away.

This sequence uses TRBV30 and TRBJ2-5; TRBD1 might be the D gene, on 6 matching bases. This sequence was found in a woman aged 50 to 65 who had recovered from COVID-19. The sequencing sample was made of PBMCs or T cells enriched from blood (not recorded which). The CDR3 amino acid sequence is: CAWSVMPPRGQYF. In nucleotide form, the sequence is TGTGCCTGGAGTGTAATGCCGCCCAGGGGCCAGTACTTC.